This TCR beta chain was documented in a study of shared clonotypes between healthy human individuals. Study as a whole: The plates for each donor numbered three CD4 naive, three CD4 memory, two CD8 naive and one CD8 memory.

Regarding the study as a whole: Sequencing depth was predicted to influence how clonotypes are shared among donors.

In the original analysis: Filtering was not the same, since immunoSEQ gave junction-only sequences without quality scores. The method was immunoSEQ multiplex PCR; TCRdb's version includes in-frame clones alone and lacks a portion of them. V, J and clone size reflect that table, while D and trimming were determined from the DNA. The sample lists 200,000 to 250,000 clones, 60% to 80% seen once, with approximately 12% in the top ten. Only one count was recorded for this clone. What it binds is unknown. This sequence was found in a man under 40 in good health. Sequencing was done on a sample of memory CD4+ T cells sorted from blood. The sample's subset: CD45RA-negative fraction.

The CDR3, as DNA: TGTGCCAGCAGCTTAGCGCGGGGGAGGTACGAGCAGTACTTC. Its translation is CASSLARGRYEQYF. The chain is built from TRBV7-2 and TRBJ2-7, with 7 positions matching TRBD2. The germline CDR1 and CDR2 sequences are SGHTA and FQGNSA. The CDR3 has 14 amino acids. V was clipped by 0 bases and J by 4 bases; unmatched bases: 3.